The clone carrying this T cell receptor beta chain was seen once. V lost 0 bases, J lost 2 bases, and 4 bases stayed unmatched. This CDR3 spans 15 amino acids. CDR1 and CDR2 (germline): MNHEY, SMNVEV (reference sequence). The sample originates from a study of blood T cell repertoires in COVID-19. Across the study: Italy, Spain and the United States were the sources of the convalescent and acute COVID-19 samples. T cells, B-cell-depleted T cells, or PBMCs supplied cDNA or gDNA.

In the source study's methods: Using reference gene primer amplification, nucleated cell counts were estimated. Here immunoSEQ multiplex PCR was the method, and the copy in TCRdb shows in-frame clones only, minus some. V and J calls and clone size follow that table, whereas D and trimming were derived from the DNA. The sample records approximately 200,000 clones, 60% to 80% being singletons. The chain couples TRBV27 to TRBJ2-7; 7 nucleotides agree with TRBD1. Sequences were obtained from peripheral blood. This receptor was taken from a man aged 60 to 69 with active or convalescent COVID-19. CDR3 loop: CASSLSPGQAYEQYF. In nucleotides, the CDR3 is TGTGCCAGCAGTTTATCCCCCGGACAGGCCTACGAGCAGTACTTC.